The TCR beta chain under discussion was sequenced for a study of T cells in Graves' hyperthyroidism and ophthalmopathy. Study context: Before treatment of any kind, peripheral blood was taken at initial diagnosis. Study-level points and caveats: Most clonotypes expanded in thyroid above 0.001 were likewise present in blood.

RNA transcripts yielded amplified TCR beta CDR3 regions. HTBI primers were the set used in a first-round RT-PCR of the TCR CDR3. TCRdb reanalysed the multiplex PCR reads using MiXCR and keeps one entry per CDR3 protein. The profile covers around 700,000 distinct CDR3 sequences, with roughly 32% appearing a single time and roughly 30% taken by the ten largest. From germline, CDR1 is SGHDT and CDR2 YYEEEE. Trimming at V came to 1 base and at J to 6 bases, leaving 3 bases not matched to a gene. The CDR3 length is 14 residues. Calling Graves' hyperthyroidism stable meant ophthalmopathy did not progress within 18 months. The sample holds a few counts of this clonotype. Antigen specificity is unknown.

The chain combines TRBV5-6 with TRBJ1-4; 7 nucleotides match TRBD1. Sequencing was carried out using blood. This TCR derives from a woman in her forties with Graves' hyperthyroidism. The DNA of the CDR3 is TGTGCCAGCAGCTTGAGGGGGCGGGATGAAAAACTGTTTTTT. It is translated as CASSLRGRDEKLFF.